Here is one T cell receptor (beta chain) with its context. Its target is unknown. V lost 6 bases and J lost 4; bases outside the gene matches: 13. The CDR3 length is 17 residues. CDR1 and CDR2 from the germline V gene are SGHAT and FQNNGV. The sample is drawn from a study of identifying expanded T cells in peripheral blood. The study, taken as a whole, reports: Differentially abundant clones: 1 to 1.5 between replicates, just under 17 at around 2 weeks, 19 to 20 at four.

Here immunoSEQ multiplex PCR was the method, and the copy in TCRdb shows in-frame clones only, minus some. The sample records some 120,000 clones, approximately 80% being singletons. Sequencing was carried out using blood. This TCR derives from a person between 18 and 70 years old in good health. This chain links TRBV11-2 with TRBJ2-2; 8 bases agree with TRBD1. The CDR3 bases are TGTGCCAGCAGTCTCACCCGCGGACAGGGTAGCACCGGGGAGCTGTTTTTT. Translating gives CASSLTRGQGSTGELFF.